These 9 T cell receptor beta chains originate from one sample sequenced in a study of cytomegalovirus exposure and HLA in healthy donors. Use of 60 Vbeta and 13 Jbeta primers characterized the PCR. TCRdb keeps only in-frame clones here, not all; method: immunoSEQ multiplex PCR. This table has about 150,000 clones, roughly three quarters appearing once. The material sequenced was PBMCs. Every receptor here comes from a woman aged 40-49 years in good health and CMV-seronegative.

This sequence joins TRBV5-1 and TRBJ1-4; D possibly corresponds to TRBD1 (6 bases). CDR1 and CDR2 (germline): SGHRS, YFSETQ. This CDR3 comprises 14 residues. The V gene lost 2 bases and the J gene lost 4 bases, with 9 bases spanning the gap. The CDR3 loop is CASSFRRGNEKLFF. The CDR3 region has the DNA TGCGCCAGCAGCTTCCGCAGGGGTAATGAAAAACTGTTTTTT. Based on the CDR3 plus reference TRBV5-1 and TRBJ1-4, the full variable domain is KAGVTQTPRYLIKTRGQQVTLSCSPISGHRSVSWYQQTPGQGLQFLFEYFSETQRNKGNFPGRFSGRQFSNSRSEMNVSTLELGDSALYLCASSFRRGNEKLFFGSGTQLSVL.

The chain is built from TRBV2 and TRBJ2-3, with D maybe TRBD1 (6 bases). With 3 bases removed from V and 2 bases from J, the gap between germline ends came to 21 bases. Germline V gene sequence: CDR1 SNHLY, CDR2 FYNNEI. The CDR3 sequence is 18 residues long. The CDR3 region is CASSDSRYLGGATDTQYF. The CDR3 bases are TGTGCCAGCAGTGATAGCCGTTATTTAGGGGGAGCCACAGATACGCAGTATTTT.

The chain employs TRBV5-1 and TRBJ2-1; D perhaps matches TRBD1 (6 bases). V was pared by 3 bases and J by 6 bases, with 22 bases between. This CDR3 has 17 amino acids. Germline lookup yields CDR1 SGHRS and CDR2 YFSETQ. This CDR3 reads CASSSHSDRSGSNEQFF. As DNA, the CDR3 is TGCGCCAGCAGCTCGCACAGTGACAGGTCAGGTTCCAATGAGCAGTTCTTC.

The rearrangement links TRBV6-1 to TRBJ2-3; 7 positions match TRBD2. The CDR3 contains 18 residues. V dropped 2 bases and J dropped 3; count of bases not matched to a gene: 14. CDR1 MNHNS and CDR2 SASEGT come from the germline V gene. DNA for the CDR3: TGTGCCAGCAGTGAACAGGGTTTGGCTAGCGGAAAGACAGATACGCAGTATTTT. Residues: CASSEQGLASGKTDTQYF.

The chain couples TRBV2 to TRBJ1-6, with 11 bases that match TRBD1. CDR1 and CDR2 from the germline V gene are SNHLY and FYNNEI. There are 14 residues in the CDR3. The junction had 2 bases not matched to a gene; V was cut back by 4 bases and J by 9 bases. The CDR3 sequence is CASSAGTGGSPLHF. CDR3 bases: TGTGCCAGCAGTGCCGGGACAGGGGGTTCACCCCTCCACTTT.

The V call is TRBV28, the J call TRBJ1-6; TRBD1 is a possible D gene (6 bases). Germline CDR1 MDHEN, CDR2 SYDVKM. The ends were cut back, 5 bases at V and 9 bases at J, with 11 bases in the middle. The CDR3 loop spans 13 amino acids. The CDR3 nucleotides read TGTGCCAGCAGTACCACAGGGACTTCACCCCTCCACTTT. This gives the protein CASSTTGTSPLHF. Variable domain in full (rest from reference TRBV28 and TRBJ1-6): DVKVTQSSRYLVKRTGEKVFLECVQDMDHENMFWYRQDPGLGLRLIYFSYDVKMKEKGDIPEGYSVSREKKERFSLILESASTNQTSMYLCASSTTGTSPLHFGNGTRLTVT.

The genes are TRBV19 and TRBJ2-1; 9 positions agree with TRBD2. V trimming: 7 bases; J trimming: 4 bases; junction bases outside the gene matches: 8. The CDR3 spans 15 residues. Germline loops: CDR1 LNHDA, CDR2 SQIVND (reference sequence). The CDR3 DNA is TGTGCCAGTACTCGAGCGGGGGGAGATTACAATGAGCAGTTCTTC. Translating gives CASTRAGGDYNEQFF.

The chain uses TRBV19 and TRBJ1-4; D not certain. Germline CDR1 LNHDA, CDR2 SQIVND (reference sequence). V was pared by 3 bases and J by 5 bases, with 13 bases between. This CDR3 is built from 15 residues. Here the CDR3 DNA reads TGTGCCAGTAGTATCTTCGTCAACAGAAATGAAAAACTGTTTTTT. Translation gives CASSIFVNRNEKLFF.

This chain links TRBV30 with TRBJ2-5, with a weak D call TRBD1 (6 bases). The J call is uncertain, as TRBJ2-7 better fits the DNA end. Germline CDR1 is GTSNPN and CDR2 is SVGIG (reference sequence). The CDR3 spans 17 residues. CDR3 protein: CAWSGRHDGGSSYEQYF. CDR3 coding DNA: TGTGCCTGGAGTGGGCGGCATGATGGGGGCTCTTCCTACGAGCAGTACTTC.